This TCR beta chain was observed in a study of blood T cell repertoires in COVID-19. All enrollees were about 18 to 89 years old and from fewer than 25 US areas. Some clones are missing from TCRdb's copy, which holds only in-frame ones; the method was immunoSEQ multiplex PCR. The sample holds 300,000 to 500,000 clones, over 75% seen once. The CDR3 is made up of 12 amino acids. V was cut by 6 bases and J by 6 bases, with 11 bases left in between. The gene calls are TRBV12-3 or TRBV12-4 and TRBJ1-2; D not certain. The receptor was derived from a woman aged 25-40 years with acute COVID-19. Sequenced sample: PBMCs or T cells enriched from blood (not recorded which). CDR3 coding DNA: TGTGCCAGCAGCTCTGTCGGAGATGGCTACACCTTC. Its translation is CASSSVGDGYTF.